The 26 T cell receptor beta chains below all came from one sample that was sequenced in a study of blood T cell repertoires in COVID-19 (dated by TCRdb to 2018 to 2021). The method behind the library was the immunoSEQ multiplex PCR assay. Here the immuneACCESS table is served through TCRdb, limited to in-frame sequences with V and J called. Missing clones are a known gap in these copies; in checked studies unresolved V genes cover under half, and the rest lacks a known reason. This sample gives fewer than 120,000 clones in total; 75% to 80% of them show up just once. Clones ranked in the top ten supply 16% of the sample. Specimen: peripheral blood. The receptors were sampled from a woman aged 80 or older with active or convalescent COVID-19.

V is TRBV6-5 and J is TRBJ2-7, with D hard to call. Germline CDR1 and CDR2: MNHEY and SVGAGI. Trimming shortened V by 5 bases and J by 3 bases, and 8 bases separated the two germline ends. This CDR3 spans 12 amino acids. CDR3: CASSPRYYEQYF. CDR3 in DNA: TGTGCCAGCAGTCCCCGCTACTACGAGCAGTACTTC.

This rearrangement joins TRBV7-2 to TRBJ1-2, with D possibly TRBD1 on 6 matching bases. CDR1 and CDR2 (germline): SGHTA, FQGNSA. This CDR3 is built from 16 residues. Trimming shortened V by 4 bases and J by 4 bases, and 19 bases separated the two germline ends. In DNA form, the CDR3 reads TGTGCCAGCAGCTCCCCTCAGGGGTCCCAATTCTATGGCTACACCTTC. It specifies CASSSPQGSQFYGYTF.

In DNA form, the CDR3 reads TGTGCCAGCAGTTTGAACAGGCGGGAGGGCTCCTACGAGCAGTACTTC. It yields the protein CASSLNRREGSYEQYF. V gene TRBV28 combines with J gene TRBJ2-7; 9 bases are shared with TRBD2. The CDR3 contains 16 residues. From germline, CDR1 is MDHEN and CDR2 SYDVKM. With V trimmed by 3 bases and J by 0 bases, 6 bases remained unmatched. Full variable domain (missing parts from reference TRBV28 and TRBJ2-7): DVKVTQSSRYLVKRTGEKVFLECVQDMDHENMFWYRQDPGLGLRLIYFSYDVKMKEKGDIPEGYSVSREKKERFSLILESASTNQTSMYLCASSLNRREGSYEQYFGPGTRLTVT.

The DNA for the CDR3 is TGTGCCAGCAGCTCCACCGGGCAGGGTCGCACTGAAGCTTTCTTT. This gives the protein CASSSTGQGRTEAFF. This chain uses TRBV7-9 with TRBJ1-1; TRBD1 might be the D (5 bases). The CDR3 is made up of 15 amino acids. Germline CDR1 and CDR2: SEHNR and FQNEAQ (reference sequence). V was shortened by 4 bases and J by 4 bases, with 16 bases between the two germline ends.

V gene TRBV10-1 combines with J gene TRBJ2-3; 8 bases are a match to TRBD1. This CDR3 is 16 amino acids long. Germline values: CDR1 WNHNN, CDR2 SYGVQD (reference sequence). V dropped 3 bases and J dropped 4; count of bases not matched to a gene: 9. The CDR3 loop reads CASSDIGQGVADTQYF. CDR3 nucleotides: TGCGCCAGCAGTGATATTGGACAGGGTGTCGCAGATACGCAGTATTTT.

In DNA, the CDR3 is TGTGCCAGCAGCTCAGGCCCAGGTTATGGCTACACCTTC. Encoded protein: CASSSGPGYGYTF. V is TRBV7-6 and J is TRBJ1-2; D not certain. V dropped 4 bases and J dropped 5 bases, with 11 bases sitting between them. Germline V CDR1 and CDR2: SGHVS, FNYEAQ. The CDR3 contains 13 residues.

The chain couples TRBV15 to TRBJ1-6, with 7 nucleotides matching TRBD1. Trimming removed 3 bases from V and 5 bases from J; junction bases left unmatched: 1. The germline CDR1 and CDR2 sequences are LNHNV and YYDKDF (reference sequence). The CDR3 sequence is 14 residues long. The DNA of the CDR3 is TGTGCCACCAGCAGGGGGACAGATAATTCACCCCTCCACTTT. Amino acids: CATSRGTDNSPLHF.

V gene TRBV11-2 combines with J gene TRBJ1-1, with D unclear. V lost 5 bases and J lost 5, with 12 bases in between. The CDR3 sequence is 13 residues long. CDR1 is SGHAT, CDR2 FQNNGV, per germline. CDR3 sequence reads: CASSPPVQTEAFF. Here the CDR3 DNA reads TGTGCCAGCAGCCCCCCAGTTCAAACTGAAGCTTTCTTT.

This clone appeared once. The CDR3 bases are TGCGCCAGCAGCGTGGGACAGGGGACTGGCTACACCTTC. It is translated as CASSVGQGTGYTF. J is TRBJ1-2 and V is TRBV5-1, with 10 bases aligning to TRBD1. The CDR3 runs 13 residues. In germline, CDR1 is SGHRS, CDR2 YFSETQ. V lost 4 bases, J lost 7 bases, and 4 bases stayed unmatched.

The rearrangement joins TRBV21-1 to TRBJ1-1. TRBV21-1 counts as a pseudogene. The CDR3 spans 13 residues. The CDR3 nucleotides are TGTGCCAGAAAAGCAGACTTCGGCACTGAAGCTTTCTTT. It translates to CARKADFGTEAFF.

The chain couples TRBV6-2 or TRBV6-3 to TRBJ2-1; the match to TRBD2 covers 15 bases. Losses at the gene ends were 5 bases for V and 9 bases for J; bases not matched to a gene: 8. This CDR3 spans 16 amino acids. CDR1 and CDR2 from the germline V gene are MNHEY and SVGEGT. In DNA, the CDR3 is TGTGCCAGCAGTGACCCCGGGACTAGCGGGAGGATTGAGCAGTTCTTC. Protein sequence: CASSDPGTSGRIEQFF.

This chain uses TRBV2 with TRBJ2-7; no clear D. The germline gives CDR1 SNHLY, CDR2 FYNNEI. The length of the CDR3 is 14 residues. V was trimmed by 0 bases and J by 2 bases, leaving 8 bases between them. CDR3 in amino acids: CASSEARTAYEQYF. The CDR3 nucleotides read TGTGCCAGCAGTGAAGCGCGCACAGCCTACGAGCAGTACTTC.

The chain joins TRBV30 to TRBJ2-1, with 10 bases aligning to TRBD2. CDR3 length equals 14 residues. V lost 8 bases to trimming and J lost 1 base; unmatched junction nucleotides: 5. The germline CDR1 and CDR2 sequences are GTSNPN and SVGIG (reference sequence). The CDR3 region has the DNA TGTGCCCAGGGACTAGCGAATTCCTACAATGAGCAGTTCTTC. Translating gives CAQGLANSYNEQFF.

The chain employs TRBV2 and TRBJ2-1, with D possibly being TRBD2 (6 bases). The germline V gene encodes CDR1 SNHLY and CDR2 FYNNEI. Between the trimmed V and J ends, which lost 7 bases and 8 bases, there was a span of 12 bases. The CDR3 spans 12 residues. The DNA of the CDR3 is TGTGCCAGCAACGGGGGTTTCGATGAGCAGTTCTTC. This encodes CASNGGFDEQFF.

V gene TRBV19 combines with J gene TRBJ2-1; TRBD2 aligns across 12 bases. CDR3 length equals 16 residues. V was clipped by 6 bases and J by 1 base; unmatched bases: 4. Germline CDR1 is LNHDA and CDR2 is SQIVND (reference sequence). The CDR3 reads CASRTLAGGSYNEQFF. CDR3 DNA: TGTGCCAGTAGGACACTAGCGGGAGGATCCTACAATGAGCAGTTCTTC.

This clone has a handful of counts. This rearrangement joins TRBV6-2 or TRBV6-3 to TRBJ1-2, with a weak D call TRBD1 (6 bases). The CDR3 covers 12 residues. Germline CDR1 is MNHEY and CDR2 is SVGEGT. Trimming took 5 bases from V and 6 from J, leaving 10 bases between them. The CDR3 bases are TGTGCCAGCAGTCCGCGGACAGATGGCTACACCTTC. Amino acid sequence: CASSPRTDGYTF.

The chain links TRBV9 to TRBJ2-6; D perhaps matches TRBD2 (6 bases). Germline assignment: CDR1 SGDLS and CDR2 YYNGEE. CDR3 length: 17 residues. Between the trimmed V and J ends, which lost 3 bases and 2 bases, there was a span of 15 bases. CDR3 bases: TGTGCCAGCAGCGATCGGGACTCCCCCACTGGGGCCAACGTCCTGACTTTC. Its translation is CASSDRDSPTGANVLTF.

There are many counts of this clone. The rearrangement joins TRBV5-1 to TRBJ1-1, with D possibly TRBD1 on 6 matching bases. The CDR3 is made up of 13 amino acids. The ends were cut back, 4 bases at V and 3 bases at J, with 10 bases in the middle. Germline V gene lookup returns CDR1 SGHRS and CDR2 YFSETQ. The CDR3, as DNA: TGCGCCAGCAGCATACAGGGCTACACTGAAGCTTTCTTT. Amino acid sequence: CASSIQGYTEAFF.

The CDR3 nucleotides are TGTGCCAGCAGAAAGACAGGGGTAAATGAAAAACTGTTTTTT. This codes for CASRKTGVNEKLFF. The chain is built from TRBV2 and TRBJ1-4, with 8 bases matching TRBD1. With 6 bases clipped from V and 5 bases from J, the junction kept 5 bases outside the gene matches. CDR1 SNHLY and CDR2 FYNNEI come from the germline V gene. This CDR3 has 14 amino acids.

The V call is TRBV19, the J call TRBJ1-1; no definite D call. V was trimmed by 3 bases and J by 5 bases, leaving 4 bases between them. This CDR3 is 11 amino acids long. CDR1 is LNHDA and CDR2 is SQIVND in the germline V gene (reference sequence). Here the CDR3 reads CASSIYTEAFF. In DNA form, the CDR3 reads TGTGCCAGTAGTATTTATACTGAAGCTTTCTTT.

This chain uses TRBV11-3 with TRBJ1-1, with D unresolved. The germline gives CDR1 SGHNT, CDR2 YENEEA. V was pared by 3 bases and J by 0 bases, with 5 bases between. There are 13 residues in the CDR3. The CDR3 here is CASSFQVNTEAFF. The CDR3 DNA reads TGTGCCAGCAGCTTCCAGGTGAACACTGAAGCTTTCTTT.

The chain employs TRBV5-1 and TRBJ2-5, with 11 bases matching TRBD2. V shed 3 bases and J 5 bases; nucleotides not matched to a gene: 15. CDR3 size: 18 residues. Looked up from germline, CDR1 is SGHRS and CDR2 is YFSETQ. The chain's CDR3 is CASSSSGGALAGGETQYF. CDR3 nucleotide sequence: TGCGCCAGCAGCTCTTCAGGGGGGGCCCTAGCGGGAGGTGAGACCCAGTACTTC. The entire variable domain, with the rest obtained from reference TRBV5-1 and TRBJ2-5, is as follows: KAGVTQTPRYLIKTRGQQVTLSCSPISGHRSVSWYQQTPGQGLQFLFEYFSETQRNKGNFPGRFSGRQFSNSRSEMNVSTLELGDSALYLCASSSSGGALAGGETQYFGPGTRLLVL.

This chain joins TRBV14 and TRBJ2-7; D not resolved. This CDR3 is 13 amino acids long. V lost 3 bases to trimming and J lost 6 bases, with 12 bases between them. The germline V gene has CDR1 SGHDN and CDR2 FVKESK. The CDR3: CASSQPILGEQYF. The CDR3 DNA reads TGTGCCAGCAGCCAGCCTATTCTTGGCGAGCAGTACTTC.

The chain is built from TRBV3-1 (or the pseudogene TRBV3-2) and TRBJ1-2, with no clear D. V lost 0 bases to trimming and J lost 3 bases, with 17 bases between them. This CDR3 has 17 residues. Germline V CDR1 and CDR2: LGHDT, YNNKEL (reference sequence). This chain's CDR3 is CASSQELRRPNHYGYTF. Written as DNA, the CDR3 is TGTGCCAGCAGCCAAGAGCTCCGGAGGCCAAACCACTATGGCTACACCTTC.

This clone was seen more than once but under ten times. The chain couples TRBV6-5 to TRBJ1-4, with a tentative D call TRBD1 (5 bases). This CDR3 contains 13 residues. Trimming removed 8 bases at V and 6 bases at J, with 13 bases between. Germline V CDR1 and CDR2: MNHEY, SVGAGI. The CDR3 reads CASHRGVYEKLFF. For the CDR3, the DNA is TGTGCCAGCCATAGGGGCGTCTATGAAAAACTGTTTTTT.

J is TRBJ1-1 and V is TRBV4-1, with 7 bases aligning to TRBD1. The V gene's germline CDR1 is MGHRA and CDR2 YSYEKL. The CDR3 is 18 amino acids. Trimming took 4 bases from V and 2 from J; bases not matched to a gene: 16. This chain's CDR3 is CASSRSPTTTGINTEAFF. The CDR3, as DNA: TGCGCCAGCAGCCGGAGCCCCACCACGACAGGGATTAACACTGAAGCTTTCTTT.